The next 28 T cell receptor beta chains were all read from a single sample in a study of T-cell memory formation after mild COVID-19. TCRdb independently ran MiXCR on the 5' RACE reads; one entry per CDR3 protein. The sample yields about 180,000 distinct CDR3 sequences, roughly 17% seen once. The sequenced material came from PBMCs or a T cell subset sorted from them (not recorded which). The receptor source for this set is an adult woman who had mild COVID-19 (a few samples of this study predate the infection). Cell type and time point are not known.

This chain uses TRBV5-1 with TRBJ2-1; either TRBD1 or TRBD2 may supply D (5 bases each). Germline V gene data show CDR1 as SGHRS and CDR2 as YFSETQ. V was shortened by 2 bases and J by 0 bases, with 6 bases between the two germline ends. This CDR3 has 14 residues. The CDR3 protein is CASSLGTSYNEQFF. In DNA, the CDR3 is TGCGCCAGCAGCTTAGGGACCTCCTACAATGAGCAGTTCTTC. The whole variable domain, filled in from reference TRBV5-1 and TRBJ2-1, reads KAGVTQTPRYLIKTRGQQVTLSCSPISGHRSVSWYQQTPGQGLQFLFEYFSETQRNKGNFPGRFSGRQFSNSRSEMNVSTLELGDSALYLCASSLGTSYNEQFFGPGTRLTVL.

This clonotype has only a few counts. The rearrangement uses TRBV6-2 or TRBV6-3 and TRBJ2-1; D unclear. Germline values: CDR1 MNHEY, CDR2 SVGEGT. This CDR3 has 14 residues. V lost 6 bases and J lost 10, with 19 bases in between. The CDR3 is CASRGAGQVGEQFF. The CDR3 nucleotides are TGTGCCAGCAGGGGTGCAGGTCAGGTCGGAGAGCAGTTCTTC.

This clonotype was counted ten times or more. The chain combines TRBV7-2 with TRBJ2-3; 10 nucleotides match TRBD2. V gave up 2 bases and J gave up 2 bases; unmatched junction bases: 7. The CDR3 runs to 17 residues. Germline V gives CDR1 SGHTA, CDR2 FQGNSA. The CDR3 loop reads CASSLFRTSGFTDTQYF. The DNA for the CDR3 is TGTGCCAGCAGCTTATTTCGGACTAGCGGCTTCACAGATACGCAGTATTTT.

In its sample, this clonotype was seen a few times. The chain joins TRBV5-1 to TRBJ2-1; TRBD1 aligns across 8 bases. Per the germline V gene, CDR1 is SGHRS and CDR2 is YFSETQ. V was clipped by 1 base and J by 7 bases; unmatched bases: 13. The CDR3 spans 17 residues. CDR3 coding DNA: TGCGCCAGCAGCTTGCTGTCTGACAGGGGAAGAGTGAATGAGCAGTTCTTC. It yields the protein CASSLLSDRGRVNEQFF.

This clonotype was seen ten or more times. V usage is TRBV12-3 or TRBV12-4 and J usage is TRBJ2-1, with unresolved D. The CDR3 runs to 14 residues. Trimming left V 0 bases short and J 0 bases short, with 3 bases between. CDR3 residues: CASSLAVSYNEQFF. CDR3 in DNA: TGTGCCAGCAGTTTAGCGGTCTCCTACAATGAGCAGTTCTTC.

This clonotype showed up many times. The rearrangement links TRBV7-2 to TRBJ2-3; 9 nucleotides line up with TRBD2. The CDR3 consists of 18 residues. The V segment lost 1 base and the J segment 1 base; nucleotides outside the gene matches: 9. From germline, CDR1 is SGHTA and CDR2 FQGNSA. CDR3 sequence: CASSLDLAGMGGTDTQYF. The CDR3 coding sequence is TGTGCCAGCAGCTTAGACCTAGCGGGGATGGGGGGCACAGATACGCAGTATTTT.

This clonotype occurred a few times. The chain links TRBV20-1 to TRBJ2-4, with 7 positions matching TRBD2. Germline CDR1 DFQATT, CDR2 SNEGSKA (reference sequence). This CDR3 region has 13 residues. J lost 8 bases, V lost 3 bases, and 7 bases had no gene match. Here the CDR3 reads CSARATGGDIQYF. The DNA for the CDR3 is TGCAGTGCTAGGGCTACGGGGGGAGACATTCAGTACTTC.

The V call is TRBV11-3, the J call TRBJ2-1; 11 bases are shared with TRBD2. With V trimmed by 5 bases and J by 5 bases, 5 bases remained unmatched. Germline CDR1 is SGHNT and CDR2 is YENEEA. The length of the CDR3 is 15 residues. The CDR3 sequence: CASSHTSGSHNEQFF. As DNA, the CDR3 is TGTGCCAGCAGCCACACTAGCGGGAGCCACAATGAGCAGTTCTTC.

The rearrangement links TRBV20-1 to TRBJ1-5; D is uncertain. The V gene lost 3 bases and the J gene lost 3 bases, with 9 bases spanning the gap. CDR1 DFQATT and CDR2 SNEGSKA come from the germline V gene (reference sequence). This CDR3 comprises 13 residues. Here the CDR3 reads CSARENLNQPQHF. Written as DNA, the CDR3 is TGCAGTGCTAGGGAGAACCTCAATCAGCCCCAGCATTTT.

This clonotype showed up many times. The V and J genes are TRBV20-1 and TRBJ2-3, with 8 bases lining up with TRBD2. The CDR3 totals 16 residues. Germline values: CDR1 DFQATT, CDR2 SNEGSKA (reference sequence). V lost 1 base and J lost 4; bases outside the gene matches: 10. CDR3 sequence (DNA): TGCAGTGCTAGAGTCAAGGGACTAGTCGCCGCAGATACGCAGTATTTT. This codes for CSARVKGLVAADTQYF.

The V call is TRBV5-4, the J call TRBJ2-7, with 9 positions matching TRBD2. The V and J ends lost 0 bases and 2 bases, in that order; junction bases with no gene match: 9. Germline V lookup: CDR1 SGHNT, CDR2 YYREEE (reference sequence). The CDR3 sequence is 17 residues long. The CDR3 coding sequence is TGTGCCAGCAGCTTGGGACTAGCGGTTCGTAACCCCTACGAGCAGTACTTC. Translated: CASSLGLAVRNPYEQYF.

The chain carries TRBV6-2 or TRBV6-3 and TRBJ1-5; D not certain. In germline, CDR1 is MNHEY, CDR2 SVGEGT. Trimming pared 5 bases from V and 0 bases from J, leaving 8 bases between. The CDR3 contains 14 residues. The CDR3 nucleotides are TGTGCCAGCAGTCAGAAGTATAGCAATCAGCCCCAGCATTTT. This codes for CASSQKYSNQPQHF.

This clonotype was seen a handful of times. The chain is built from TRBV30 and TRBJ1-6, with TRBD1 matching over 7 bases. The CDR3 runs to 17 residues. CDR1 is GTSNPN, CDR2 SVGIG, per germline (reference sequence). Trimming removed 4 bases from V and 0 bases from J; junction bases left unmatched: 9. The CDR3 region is CAWKGQKLSSYNSPLHF. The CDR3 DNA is TGTGCCTGGAAGGGACAGAAATTGAGCTCCTATAATTCACCCCTCCACTTT.

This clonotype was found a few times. CDR3 region: CSARRTGTPRDEQYF. The DNA of the CDR3 is TGCAGTGCTAGACGAACCGGGACCCCCCGGGACGAGCAGTACTTC. The chain is built from TRBV20-1 and TRBJ2-7, with D possibly being TRBD1 or TRBD2 (5 bases each). Looked up from germline, CDR1 is DFQATT and CDR2 is SNEGSKA (reference sequence). V lost 2 bases and J lost 5, with 19 bases in between. This CDR3 is 15 amino acids long.

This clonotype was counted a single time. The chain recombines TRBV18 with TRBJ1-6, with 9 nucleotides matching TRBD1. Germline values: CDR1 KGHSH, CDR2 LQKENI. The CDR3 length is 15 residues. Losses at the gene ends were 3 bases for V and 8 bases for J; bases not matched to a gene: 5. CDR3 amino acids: CASSPPGQGDSPLHF. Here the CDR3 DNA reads TGTGCCAGCTCACCCCCGGGACAGGGTGATTCACCCCTCCACTTT. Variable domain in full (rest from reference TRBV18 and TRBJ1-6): NAGVMQNPRHLVRRRGQEARLRCSPMKGHSHVYWYRQLPEEGLKFMVYLQKENIIDESGMPKERFSAEFPKEGPSILRIQQVVRGDSAAYFCASSPPGQGDSPLHFGNGTRLTVT.

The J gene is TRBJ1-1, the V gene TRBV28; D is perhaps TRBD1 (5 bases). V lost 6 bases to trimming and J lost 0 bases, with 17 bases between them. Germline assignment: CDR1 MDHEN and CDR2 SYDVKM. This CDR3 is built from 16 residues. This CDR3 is CASSSGGSGLNTEAFF. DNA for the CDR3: TGTGCCAGCAGCTCCGGGGGTTCAGGGCTGAACACTGAAGCTTTCTTT.

The CDR3 nucleotides are TGTGCCAGCAGCTTAGATCGGGGTCAGCCCCAGCATTTT. Amino acids: CASSLDRGQPQHF. The V call is TRBV7-3, the J call TRBJ1-5, with D unclear. Deletions cut 2 bases from V and 6 bases from J, with 8 bases between. The CDR3 is 13 residues long. Looked up from germline, CDR1 is SGHTA and CDR2 is FQGTGA.

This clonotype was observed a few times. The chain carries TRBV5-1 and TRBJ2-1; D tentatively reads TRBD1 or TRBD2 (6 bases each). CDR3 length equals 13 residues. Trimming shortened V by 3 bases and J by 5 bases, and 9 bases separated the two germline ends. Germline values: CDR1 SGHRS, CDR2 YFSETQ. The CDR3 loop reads CASSSRGDNEQFF. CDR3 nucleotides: TGCGCCAGCAGCTCTAGGGGGGACAATGAGCAGTTCTTC. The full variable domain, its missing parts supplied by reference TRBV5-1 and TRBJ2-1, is KAGVTQTPRYLIKTRGQQVTLSCSPISGHRSVSWYQQTPGQGLQFLFEYFSETQRNKGNFPGRFSGRQFSNSRSEMNVSTLELGDSALYLCASSSRGDNEQFFGPGTRLTVL.

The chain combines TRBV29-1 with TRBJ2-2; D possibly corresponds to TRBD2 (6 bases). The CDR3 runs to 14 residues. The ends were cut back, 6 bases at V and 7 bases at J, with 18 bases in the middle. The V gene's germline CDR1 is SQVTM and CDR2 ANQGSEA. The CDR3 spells CSVGLGTFGGELFF. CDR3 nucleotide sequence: TGCAGCGTAGGACTCGGGACTTTTGGCGGGGAGCTGTTTTTT.

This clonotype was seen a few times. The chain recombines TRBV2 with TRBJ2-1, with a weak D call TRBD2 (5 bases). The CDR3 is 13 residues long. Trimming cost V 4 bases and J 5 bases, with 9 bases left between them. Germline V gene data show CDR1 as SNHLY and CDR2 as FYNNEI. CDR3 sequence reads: CASSASLDNEQFF. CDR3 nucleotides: TGTGCCAGCAGTGCCTCACTAGACAATGAGCAGTTCTTC.

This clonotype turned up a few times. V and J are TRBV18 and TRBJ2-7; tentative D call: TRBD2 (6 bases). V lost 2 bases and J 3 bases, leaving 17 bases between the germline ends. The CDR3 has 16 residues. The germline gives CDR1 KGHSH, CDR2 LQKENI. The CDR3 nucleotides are TGTGCCAGCTCACCAGTGAAGGCTAGCGTGGGCTACGAGCAGTACTTC. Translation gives CASSPVKASVGYEQYF.

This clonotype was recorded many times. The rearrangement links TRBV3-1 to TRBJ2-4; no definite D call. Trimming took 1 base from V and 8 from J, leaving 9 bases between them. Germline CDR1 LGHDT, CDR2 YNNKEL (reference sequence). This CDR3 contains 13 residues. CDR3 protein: CASSQAWGDIQYF. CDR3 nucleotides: TGTGCCAGCAGCCAAGCGTGGGGTGACATTCAGTACTTC.

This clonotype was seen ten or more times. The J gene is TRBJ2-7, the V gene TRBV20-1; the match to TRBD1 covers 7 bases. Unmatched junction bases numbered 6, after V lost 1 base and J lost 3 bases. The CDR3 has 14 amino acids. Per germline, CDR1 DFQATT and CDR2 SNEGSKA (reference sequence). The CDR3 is CSARGQGNFYEQYF. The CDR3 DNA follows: TGCAGTGCTAGAGGACAGGGTAATTTCTACGAGCAGTACTTC.

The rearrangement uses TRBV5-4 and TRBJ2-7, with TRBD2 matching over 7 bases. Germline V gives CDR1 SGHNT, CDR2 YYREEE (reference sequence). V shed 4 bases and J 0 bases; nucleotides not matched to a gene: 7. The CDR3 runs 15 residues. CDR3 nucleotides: TGTGCCAGCAGCGGAAGGGGAGGGCTCTCCTACGAGCAGTACTTC. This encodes CASSGRGGLSYEQYF.

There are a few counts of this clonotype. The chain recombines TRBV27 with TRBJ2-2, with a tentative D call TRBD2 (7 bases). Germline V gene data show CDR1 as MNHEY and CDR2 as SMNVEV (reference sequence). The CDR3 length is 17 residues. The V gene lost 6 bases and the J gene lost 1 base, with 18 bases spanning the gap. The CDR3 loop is CASRPLYGGQNTGELFF. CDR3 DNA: TGTGCCAGCAGACCCCTTTACGGGGGGCAGAACACCGGGGAGCTGTTTTTT.

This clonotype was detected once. The CDR3 sequence is CASSIGTGGNEQFF. The DNA for the CDR3 is TGTGCCAGCAGCATTGGGACAGGGGGAAATGAGCAGTTCTTC. The chain is built from TRBV7-2 and TRBJ2-1, with 11 bases lining up with TRBD1. The germline gives CDR1 SGHTA, CDR2 FQGNSA. The CDR3 contains 14 residues. Trimming cost V 5 bases and J 7 bases; bases outside gene matches: 4.

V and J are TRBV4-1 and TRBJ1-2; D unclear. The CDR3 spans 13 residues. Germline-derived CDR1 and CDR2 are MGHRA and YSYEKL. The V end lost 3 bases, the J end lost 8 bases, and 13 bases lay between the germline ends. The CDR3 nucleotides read TGCGCCAGCAGCCAGGATGGGATAGCGGGCTACACCTTC. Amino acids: CASSQDGIAGYTF.

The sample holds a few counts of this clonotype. The CDR3 DNA sequence: TGCAGTGCCCTCGGACAGGGTGGCGACCAGCCCCAGCATTTT. Its protein is CSALGQGGDQPQHF. The rearrangement uses TRBV20-1 and TRBJ1-5; the match to TRBD1 covers 8 bases. CDR3 size: 14 residues. V was clipped by 6 bases and J by 7 bases; unmatched bases: 11. The germline CDR1 and CDR2 sequences are DFQATT and SNEGSKA (reference sequence).